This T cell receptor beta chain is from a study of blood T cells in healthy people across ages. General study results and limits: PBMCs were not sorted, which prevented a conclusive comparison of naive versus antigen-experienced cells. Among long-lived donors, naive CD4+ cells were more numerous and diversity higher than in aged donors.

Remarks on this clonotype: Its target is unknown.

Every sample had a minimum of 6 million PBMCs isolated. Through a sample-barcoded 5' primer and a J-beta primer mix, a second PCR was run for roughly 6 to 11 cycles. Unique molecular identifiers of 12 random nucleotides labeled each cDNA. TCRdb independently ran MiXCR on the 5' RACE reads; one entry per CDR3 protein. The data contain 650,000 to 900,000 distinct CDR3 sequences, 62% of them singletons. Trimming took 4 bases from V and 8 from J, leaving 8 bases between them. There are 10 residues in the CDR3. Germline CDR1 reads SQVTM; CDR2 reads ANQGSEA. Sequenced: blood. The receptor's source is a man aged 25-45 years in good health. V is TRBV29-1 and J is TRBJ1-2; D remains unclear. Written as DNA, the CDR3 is TGCAGCGTTGGGCAGGACGGCTACACCTTC. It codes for CSVGQDGYTF. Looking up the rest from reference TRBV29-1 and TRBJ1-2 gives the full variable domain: SAVISQKPSRDICQRGTSLTIQCQVDSQVTMMFWYRQQPGQSLTLIATANQGSEATYESGFVIDKFPISRPNLTFSTLTVSNMSPEDSSIYLCSVGQDGYTFGSGTRLTVV.